These 10 T cell receptor beta chains were sequenced from one sample in a study of radiotherapy plus CTLA-4 blockade in lung cancer. Only in-frame clones appear in the TCRdb table, and some are missing; sequencing was by immunoSEQ multiplex PCR. The sample holds approximately 65,000 clones, roughly 80% seen once. The sequencing here drew on peripheral blood, taken from a patient treated with radiotherapy plus ipilimumab. These receptors came from a human donor with non-small cell lung cancer who had a complete response to radiotherapy plus ipilimumab.

V and J are TRBV4-3 and TRBJ2-1, with D perhaps TRBD2 (6 bases). Germline V CDR1 and CDR2: LGHNA, YSLEER. This CDR3 spans 15 amino acids. Trimming took off 3 bases at V and 4 bases at J, with 13 bases between the two ends. The CDR3 nucleotides read TGCGCCAGCAGCCAGAGGGCGGGACTTTACAATGAGCAGTTCTTC. Translation gives CASSQRAGLYNEQFF.

V gene TRBV11-2 combines with J gene TRBJ1-2; D may be TRBD1 (5 bases). The V gene lost 4 bases and the J gene lost 2 bases, with 17 bases spanning the gap. The CDR3 totals 16 residues. CDR1 is SGHAT, CDR2 FQNNGV, per germline. DNA for the CDR3: TGTGCCAGCAGCTCAGTACTAGGCGGGGGAAACTATGGCTACACCTTC. Translating gives CASSSVLGGGNYGYTF.

This chain joins TRBV5-1 and TRBJ2-1; TRBD2 aligns across 12 bases. The CDR3 has 15 residues. Germline V lookup: CDR1 SGHRS, CDR2 YFSETQ. J was trimmed by 5 bases and V by 0 bases; bases with no gene match: 0. This CDR3 reads CASSLGTSGNNEQFF. CDR3 nucleotides: TGCGCCAGCAGCTTGGGGACTAGCGGGAACAATGAGCAGTTCTTC.

The chain joins TRBV18 to TRBJ2-7, with D maybe TRBD2 (6 bases). V was trimmed by 6 bases and J by 7 bases, leaving 16 bases between them. The CDR3 length is 13 residues. Germline CDR1 reads KGHSH; CDR2 reads LQKENI. The CDR3 region is CASSQEGQAEQYF. CDR3 bases: TGTGCCAGCTCCCAGGAGGGGCAGGCAGAGCAGTACTTC.

This chain joins TRBV23-1 and TRBJ1-5; D possibly corresponds to TRBD1 (6 bases). TRBV23-1 is treated as an ORF (open reading frame) with a function not yet certain. This CDR3 contains 18 residues. V was clipped by 6 bases and J by 0 bases, with 21 bases between them. The CDR3 DNA sequence: TGCGCCAGCAGCCCGAGGGGCAGGGGATTGAATAGCAATCAGCCCCAGCATTTT. Translating gives CASSPRGRGLNSNQPQHF.

The chain couples TRBV9 to TRBJ1-2; a weak D match, TRBD1 (6 bases). The CDR3 is 19 amino acids. Per the germline V gene, CDR1 is SGDLS and CDR2 is YYNGEE. V lost 4 bases, J lost 4 bases, and 29 bases lay in between. CDR3 DNA sequence: TGTGCCAGCAGCCCTCTTAAGGGGGGATTGGGTACACTACTCTATGGCTACACCTTC. This translates into CASSPLKGGLGTLLYGYTF.

The chain is built from TRBV4-3 and TRBJ2-1, with TRBD2 identical over 8 bases. Germline CDR1 reads LGHNA; CDR2 reads YSLEER. This CDR3 is built from 15 residues. Unmatched junction bases numbered 0, after V lost 0 bases and J lost 2 bases. CDR3 nucleotide sequence: TGCGCCAGCAGCCAAGACGGGGGGGCCTACAATGAGCAGTTCTTC. It is translated as CASSQDGGAYNEQFF.

This clone came up a few times. The genes are TRBV2 and TRBJ1-2, with D uncertain. CDR1 is SNHLY, CDR2 FYNNEI, per germline. The CDR3 is 13 amino acids. Trimming removed 1 base from V and 5 bases from J, with 8 bases in between. The CDR3: CASSEGERYGYTF. CDR3 sequence (DNA): TGTGCCAGCAGTGAAGGTGAACGTTATGGCTACACCTTC. Looking up the rest from reference TRBV2 and TRBJ1-2 gives the full variable domain: EPEVTQTPSHQVTQMGQEVILRCVPISNHLYFYWYRQILGQKVEFLVSFYNNEISEKSEIFDDQFSVERPDGSNFTLKIRSTKLEDSAMYFCASSEGERYGYTFGSGTRLTVV.

A note on this clone: Different DNA sequences within this sample yield the same CDR3. V is TRBV19 and J is TRBJ1-3, with D uncertain. Looked up from germline, CDR1 is LNHDA and CDR2 is SQIVND (reference sequence). With 8 bases removed from V and 0 bases from J, the gap between germline ends came to 11 bases. The CDR3 is made up of 14 amino acids. The CDR3 reads CASAQIGSGNTIYF. The CDR3 DNA reads as TGTGCCAGTGCGCAAATCGGCTCTGGAAACACCATATATTTT.

V and J are TRBV6-5 and TRBJ2-7; D remains ambiguous. Trimming cost V 0 bases and J 6 bases, with 9 bases left between them. The CDR3 runs to 13 residues. CDR1 is MNHEY and CDR2 is SVGAGI in the germline V gene. CDR3 protein: CASSYSPKGEQYV. As DNA, the CDR3 is TGTGCCAGCAGTTACTCGCCAAAGGGCGAGCAGTACGTC.